This is a list of T cell receptor beta chains from one sample in a study of T cell changes during pregnancy in multiple sclerosis. Sequencing was performed with immunoSEQ multiplex PCR; in TCRdb, only in-frame clones are kept and a portion is missing. The table records approximately 60,000 clones, over 80% of them present only once. Specimen: peripheral blood, collected in the first trimester of pregnancy. The receptors derive from a female donor with multiple sclerosis, enrolled in a pregnancy study. CDR3s include the opening cysteine and the closing phenylalanine or tryptophan. Each record gives: D gene, V gene, J gene, CDR3 protein. The D gene is left open where the match is weak.

d_gene: .
v_gene: TRBV29-1
j_gene: TRBJ2-1
CDR3aa: CSADYYNEQFF

d_gene: .
v_gene: TRBV21-1
j_gene: TRBJ1-4
CDR3aa: CASSNKESGETNEKLFF

d_gene: .
v_gene: TRBV7-7
j_gene: TRBJ2-3
CDR3aa: CASSSYPSGTDTQYF

d_gene: .
v_gene: TRBV29-1
j_gene: TRBJ1-2
CDR3aa: CSAGVGSGYTF

d_gene: .
v_gene: TRBV28
j_gene: TRBJ1-5
CDR3aa: CAIWDTSMGSNQPQHF

d_gene: TRBD2
v_gene: TRBV7-3
j_gene: TRBJ2-5
CDR3aa: CASSPGLAGVETQYF

d_gene: TRBD2
v_gene: TRBV27
j_gene: TRBJ2-1
CDR3aa: CASSPLTSGTINEQFF

d_gene: TRBD1
v_gene: TRBV19
j_gene: TRBJ1-1
CDR3aa: CASSTRQGTSFNTEAFF

d_gene: .
v_gene: TRBV11-2
j_gene: TRBJ1-3
CDR3aa: CASSLELAGVISGNTIYF

d_gene: TRBD1
v_gene: TRBV5-1
j_gene: TRBJ1-4
CDR3aa: CASSAWDRVKEKLFF

d_gene: .
v_gene: TRBV7-2
j_gene: TRBJ2-7
CDR3aa: CASSLGLGSYYEQYF

d_gene: TRBD2
v_gene: TRBV9
j_gene: TRBJ2-3
CDR3aa: CASSSRRLAESTDTQYF

d_gene: .
v_gene: TRBV6-1
j_gene: TRBJ2-2
CDR3aa: CASSVERIKVPLNTGELFF

d_gene: TRBD2
v_gene: TRBV11-2
j_gene: TRBJ2-7
CDR3aa: CASSLGTSGPIEQYF

d_gene: .
v_gene: TRBV21-1
j_gene: TRBJ1-5
CDR3aa: CASSPLPRHYSNQPQHF

d_gene: .
v_gene: TRBV4-1
j_gene: TRBJ1-1
CDR3aa: CASSQDRGLRDSGRTEAFF

d_gene: .
v_gene: TRBV18
j_gene: TRBJ1-3
CDR3aa: CASSPENSGNTIYF

d_gene: .
v_gene: TRBV6-5
j_gene: TRBJ2-1
CDR3aa: CASSYSRQYNEQFF

d_gene: .
v_gene: TRBV5-4
j_gene: TRBJ2-1
CDR3aa: CASSQETAGYNEQFF

d_gene: TRBD1
v_gene: TRBV6-1
j_gene: TRBJ1-2
CDR3aa: CASSDRGRGGYTF

d_gene: .
v_gene: TRBV6-5
j_gene: TRBJ1-1
CDR3aa: CASSLAMNTEAFF

d_gene: TRBD1
v_gene: TRBV5-4
j_gene: TRBJ2-3
CDR3aa: CASSLPRQGVTDTQYF

d_gene: .
v_gene: TRBV28
j_gene: TRBJ2-2
CDR3aa: CASSLSIGVGNTGELFF

d_gene: TRBD2
v_gene: TRBV5-4
j_gene: TRBJ2-1
CDR3aa: CSIANPSFAGGPLNEQFF

d_gene: .
v_gene: TRBV12-2
j_gene: TRBJ2-2
CDR3aa: CASRTSVPGGELFF

d_gene: .
v_gene: TRBV30
j_gene: TRBJ2-5
CDR3aa: CAWSWETGQETQYF